The source of this T cell receptor beta chain is a study of blood T cell repertoires in COVID-19. The CDR3 has 16 amino acids. V lost 3 bases to trimming and J lost 3 bases; unmatched junction nucleotides: 4. Germline V lookup: CDR1 SGHTA, CDR2 FQGNSA. Using immunoSEQ multiplex PCR, the repertoire was profiled, and TCRdb retains in-frame clones only, with some absent. The sample consists of approximately 190,000 clones, about 80% of them appearing once. The sample comprised peripheral blood. This receptor was obtained from a woman in her fifties or sixties with COVID-19, enrolled during active disease. The V gene is TRBV7-2, the J gene TRBJ2-1, with 11 bases that match TRBD2. As DNA, the CDR3 is TGTGCCAGCAGCTTTTCGGGACTAGCGGTCTACAATGAGCAGTTCTTC. Translating gives CASSFSGLAVYNEQFF.